The rows below give T cell receptor beta chains drawn from one sample of a study of blood T cell repertoires in COVID-19. Repertoires were generated with immunoSEQ multiplex PCR, while TCRdb's copy carries only in-frame clones and drops some. The table records about 200,000 clones, around four fifths of them present only once. Sequenced material: peripheral blood. Receptor source: a man aged 35-49 years with acute or convalescent COVID-19. Each CDR3 is given with its conserved first and last residue. D genes are given only for firm matches. Clone size is given for some rows only: seen once, a few or many times, or a class if the clone is expanded.

clone size,D gene,J gene,V gene,CDR3 protein,CDR3 DNA
.,TRBD1,TRBJ1-5,TRBV20-1,CSASPPGQLDQPQHF,TGCAGTGCTAGTCCTCCGGGACAGCTAGATCAGCCCCAGCATTTT
.,TRBD2,TRBJ2-1,TRBV4-1,CASSQGGLAGGPSNEQFF,TGCGCCAGCAGCCAAGGGGGACTAGCGGGAGGGCCGAGTAATGAGCAGTTCTTC
.,.,TRBJ2-2,TRBV5-8,CASSSGVELFF,TGTGCCAGCAGCTCGGGTGTGGAGCTGTTTTTT
few,.,TRBJ2-3,TRBV5-1,CASSPNLAADTQYF,TGCGCCAGCAGCCCGAATCTGGCGGCAGATACGCAGTATTTT
few,TRBD1,TRBJ1-1,TRBV13,CASTLEGGLPEAFF,TGTGCCAGCACTCTAGAAGGGGGCCTCCCCGAAGCTTTCTTT
.,.,TRBJ2-1,TRBV2,CASVRSRAEGYNEQFF,TGTGCCAGCGTCCGTTCTCGAGCGGAAGGATACAATGAGCAGTTCTTC
.,.,TRBJ2-7,TRBV6-5,CASRLIDEQYF,TGTGCCAGCAGACTTATAGACGAGCAGTACTTC
few,.,TRBJ1-1,TRBV5-4,CASSPIRGTTEAFF,TGTGCCAGCAGCCCGATCCGGGGTACCACTGAAGCTTTCTTT
.,.,TRBJ1-2,TRBV2,CASSEGNVNYGYTF,TGTGCCAGCAGTGAGGGCAATGTTAACTATGGCTACACCTTC
.,TRBD1,TRBJ2-2,TRBV27,CASSPGTGSPGELFF,TGTGCCAGCAGCCCCGGGACAGGGTCCCCCGGGGAGCTGTTTTTT
.,TRBD1,TRBJ2-3,TRBV11-3,CASSRQGGTDTQYF,TGTGCCAGCAGTAGACAGGGGGGCACAGATACGCAGTATTTT
.,TRBD1,TRBJ2-1,TRBV5-4,CASNTDRGTDEQFF,TGTGCCAGCAATACGGACAGGGGAACCGATGAGCAGTTCTTC
once,.,TRBJ2-2,TRBV5-6,CASSLPGTGELFF,TGTGCCAGCAGCTTACCAGGGACCGGGGAGCTGTTTTTT
.,.,TRBJ1-3,TRBV18,CASSQRVRGQGNTIYF,TGTGCCAGCTCGCAAAGGGTCAGGGGCCAAGGAAACACCATATATTTT
.,.,TRBJ1-2,TRBV12-3/TRBV12-4,CASSLTAAMGYTF,TGTGCCAGCAGTCTTACAGCGGCCATGGGCTACACCTTC
.,TRBD2,TRBJ2-3,TRBV30,CALGLAGGRDTQYF,TGTGCCTTGGGACTAGCGGGAGGGAGAGATACGCAGTATTTT
few,.,TRBJ1-1,TRBV7-2,CASSLERNTEAFF,TGTGCCAGCAGCTTAGAGCGGAATACTGAAGCTTTCTTT
once,.,TRBJ2-5,TRBV29-1,CSADGPGETQYF,TGCAGCGCTGACGGTCCAGGGGAGACCCAGTACTTC
few,TRBD1,TRBJ2-7,TRBV3-1/TRBV3-2,CASSQDGQGYEQYF,TGTGCCAGCAGCCAAGACGGACAGGGGTACGAGCAGTACTTC
once,.,TRBJ1-1,TRBV19,CASSNIGGGTEAFF,TGTGCCAGTAGTAATATAGGCGGGGGTACTGAAGCTTTCTTT
.,TRBD2,TRBJ2-3,TRBV30,CAWGLAGTDTQYF,TGTGCCTGGGGACTAGCCGGCACAGATACGCAGTATTTT
.,TRBD1,TRBJ1-2,TRBV30,CAWSRDGGTAQKGTF,TGTGCCTGGAGTCGGGATGGAGGGACAGCCCAAAAAGGAACCTTC
.,TRBD2,TRBJ2-7,TRBV29-1,CSVGGLAGVREQYF,TGCAGCGTTGGGGGACTAGCGGGAGTACGTGAGCAGTACTTC
few,.,TRBJ1-1,TRBV11-3,CASSFRGENTEAFF,TGTGCCAGCAGCTTTCGGGGGGAGAACACTGAAGCTTTCTTT
.,.,TRBJ2-1,TRBV19,CASSTLTAYSYNEQFF,TGTGCCAGTAGTACCCTGACAGCGTACTCCTACAATGAGCAGTTCTTC
.,.,TRBJ1-1,TRBV30,CAWSAMGGSDTEAFF,TGTGCCTGGAGTGCAATGGGGGGGAGTGACACTGAAGCTTTCTTT
.,.,TRBJ2-5,TRBV21-1,CASSTCYPTPETQYF,TGTGCCAGCAGCACCTGCTACCCCACGCCGGAGACCCAGTACTTC
.,.,TRBJ2-7,TRBV19,CASSAQVKGTYEQYF,TGTGCCAGTAGTGCGCAGGTTAAGGGGACCTACGAGCAGTACTTC
.,.,TRBJ2-5,TRBV7-7,CASSRGTGAYQETQYF,TGTGCCAGCAGCCGCGGGACTGGAGCGTACCAAGAGACCCAGTACTTC
.,.,TRBJ2-2,TRBV2,CASSPDTGELFF,TGTGCCAGCAGTCCGGACACCGGGGAGCTGTTTTTT
few,.,TRBJ2-7,TRBV9,CASSETSRTEQYF,TGTGCCAGCAGTGAGACTAGTAGGACCGAGCAGTACTTC
.,.,TRBJ1-5,TRBV21-1,CASSKDGTGGRDQPQHF,TGTGCCAGCAGCAAAGATGGGACAGGGGGTCGGGATCAGCCCCAGCATTTT
.,.,TRBJ2-6,TRBV6-5,CASSAGWSGANVLTF,TGTGCCAGCAGCGCAGGGTGGTCTGGGGCCAACGTCCTGACTTTC
.,.,TRBJ2-7,TRBV7-2,CASSLAPSGSSYEQYF,TGTGCCAGCAGCTTAGCGCCCAGCGGGTCCTCCTACGAGCAGTACTTC
few,TRBD1,TRBJ2-5,TRBV5-1,CASSSSGQQETQYF,TGCGCCAGCAGCTCATCGGGACAGCAAGAGACCCAGTACTTC
.,TRBD2,TRBJ2-1,TRBV29-1,CSVGAGVHNEQFF,TGCAGCGTTGGAGCGGGAGTCCACAATGAGCAGTTCTTC
many,.,TRBJ2-2,TRBV27,CASSPPDSPTGELFF,TGTGCCAGCAGTCCCCCGGACTCCCCCACCGGGGAGCTGTTTTTT
.,.,TRBJ1-5,TRBV27,CASSLNQPQHF,TGTGCCAGCAGCCTCAATCAGCCCCAGCATTTT
.,.,TRBJ2-3,TRBV15,CATSAGASSTDTQYF,TGTGCCACCAGCGCAGGGGCGTCTAGCACAGATACGCAGTATTTT
.,TRBD1,TRBJ1-1,TRBV5-1,CASSALTKTGGTEAFF,TGCGCCAGCAGCGCACTAACAAAAACAGGGGGAACTGAAGCTTTCTTT
.,.,TRBJ2-3,TRBV5-1,CASSRLGADTQYF,TGCGCCAGCAGCCGCCTCGGGGCAGATACGCAGTATTTT
.,.,TRBJ2-6,TRBV7-3,CASSLSDSPSGANVLTF,TGTGCCAGCAGCTTATCGGACTCTCCCTCTGGGGCCAACGTCCTGACTTTC
once,TRBD1,TRBJ1-2,TRBV29-1,CSVTGMGYGYTF,TGCAGCGTGACAGGGATGGGCTATGGCTACACCTTC
.,TRBD1,TRBJ1-1,TRBV19,CASSQGQGGGEAFF,TGTGCCAGTAGCCAGGGACAGGGAGGCGGTGAAGCTTTCTTT
.,.,TRBJ2-1,TRBV14,CASSQVRGNEQFF,TGTGCCAGCAGCCAAGTGCGAGGAAATGAGCAGTTCTTC